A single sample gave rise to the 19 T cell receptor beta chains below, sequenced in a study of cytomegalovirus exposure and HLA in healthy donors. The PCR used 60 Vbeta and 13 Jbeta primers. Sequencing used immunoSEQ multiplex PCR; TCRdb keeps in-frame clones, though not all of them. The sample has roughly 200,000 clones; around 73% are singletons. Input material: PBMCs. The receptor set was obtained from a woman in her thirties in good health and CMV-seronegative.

In DNA form, the CDR3 reads TGTGCCAGCTCACCACGGTCGATTGGACAGGGGTCCTACGAGCAGTACTTC. Amino acids: CASSPRSIGQGSYEQYF. The chain has TRBV18 and TRBJ2-7; 9 bases are a match to TRBD1. J gave up 1 base and V 1 base, and 8 bases lay outside the gene matches. Germline CDR1 KGHSH, CDR2 LQKENI. CDR3 length: 17 residues.

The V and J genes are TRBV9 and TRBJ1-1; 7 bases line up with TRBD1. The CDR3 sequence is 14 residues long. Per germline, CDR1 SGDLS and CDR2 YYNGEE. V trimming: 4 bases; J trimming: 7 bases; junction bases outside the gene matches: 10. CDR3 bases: TGTGCCAGCAGCACAATAGGGACAGCTGATGAAGCTTTCTTT. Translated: CASSTIGTADEAFF.

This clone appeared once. CDR3 region: CASKKEQGETEAFF. CDR3 DNA sequence: TGTGCCAGCAAGAAAGAACAGGGCGAGACTGAAGCTTTCTTT. The chain carries TRBV2 and TRBJ1-1, with TRBD1 as a possible D gene (6 bases). The CDR3 consists of 14 residues. Trimming removed 7 bases from V and 5 bases from J, with 17 bases in between. Germline V gene lookup returns CDR1 SNHLY and CDR2 FYNNEI. The full variable domain, completed using reference TRBV2 and TRBJ1-1, is EPEVTQTPSHQVTQMGQEVILRCVPISNHLYFYWYRQILGQKVEFLVSFYNNEISEKSEIFDDQFSVERPDGSNFTLKIRSTKLEDSAMYFCASKKEQGETEAFFGQGTRLTVV.

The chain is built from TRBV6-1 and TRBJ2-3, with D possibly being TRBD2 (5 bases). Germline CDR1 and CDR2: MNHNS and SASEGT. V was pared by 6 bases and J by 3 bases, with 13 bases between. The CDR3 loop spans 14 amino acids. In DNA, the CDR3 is TGTGCCAGCAGGACGGCGGGCGGGACAGATACGCAGTATTTT. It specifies CASRTAGGTDTQYF.

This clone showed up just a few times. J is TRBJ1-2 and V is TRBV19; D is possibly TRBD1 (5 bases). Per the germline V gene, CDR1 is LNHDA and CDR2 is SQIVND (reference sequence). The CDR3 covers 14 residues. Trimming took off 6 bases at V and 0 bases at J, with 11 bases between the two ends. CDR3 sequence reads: CASSPQGSNYGYTF. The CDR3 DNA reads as TGTGCCAGTAGCCCCCAGGGATCTAACTATGGCTACACCTTC.

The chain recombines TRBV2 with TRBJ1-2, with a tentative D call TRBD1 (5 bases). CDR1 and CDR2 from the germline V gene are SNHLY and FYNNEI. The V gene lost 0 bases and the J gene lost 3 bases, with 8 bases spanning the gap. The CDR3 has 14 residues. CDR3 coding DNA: TGTGCCAGCAGTGAAGCGGCAGGGCACTATGGCTACACCTTC. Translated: CASSEAAGHYGYTF.

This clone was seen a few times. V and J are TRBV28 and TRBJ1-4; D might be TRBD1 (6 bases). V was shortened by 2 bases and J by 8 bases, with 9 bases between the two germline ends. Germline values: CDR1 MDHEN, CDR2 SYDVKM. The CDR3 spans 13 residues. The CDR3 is CASSLTGLEKLFF. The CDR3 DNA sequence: TGTGCCAGCAGTTTAACAGGGTTGGAAAAACTGTTTTTT.

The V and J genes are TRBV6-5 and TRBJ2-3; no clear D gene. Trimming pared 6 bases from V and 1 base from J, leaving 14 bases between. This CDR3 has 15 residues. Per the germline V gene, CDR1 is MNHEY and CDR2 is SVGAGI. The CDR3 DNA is TGTGCCAGCAGGAAGTTAGGAGAGGGCACAGATACGCAGTATTTT. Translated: CASRKLGEGTDTQYF.

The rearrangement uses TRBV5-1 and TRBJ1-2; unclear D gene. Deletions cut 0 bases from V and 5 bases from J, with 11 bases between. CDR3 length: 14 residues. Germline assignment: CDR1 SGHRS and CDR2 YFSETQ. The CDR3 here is CASSLAQIPYGYTF. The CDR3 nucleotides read TGCGCCAGCAGCTTGGCTCAGATACCTTATGGCTACACCTTC.

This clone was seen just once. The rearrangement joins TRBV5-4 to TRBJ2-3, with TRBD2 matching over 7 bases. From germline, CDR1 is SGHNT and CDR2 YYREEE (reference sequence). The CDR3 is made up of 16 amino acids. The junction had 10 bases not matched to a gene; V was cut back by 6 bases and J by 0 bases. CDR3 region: CASTRDGGGSTDTQYF. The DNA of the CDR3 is TGTGCCAGCACCCGGGACGGGGGAGGGAGCACAGATACGCAGTATTTT. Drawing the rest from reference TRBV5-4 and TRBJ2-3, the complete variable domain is ETGVTQSPTHLIKTRGQQVTLRCSSQSGHNTVSWYQQALGQGPQFIFQYYREEENGRGNFPPRFSGLQFPNYSSELNVNALELDDSALYLCASTRDGGGSTDTQYFGPGTRLTVL.

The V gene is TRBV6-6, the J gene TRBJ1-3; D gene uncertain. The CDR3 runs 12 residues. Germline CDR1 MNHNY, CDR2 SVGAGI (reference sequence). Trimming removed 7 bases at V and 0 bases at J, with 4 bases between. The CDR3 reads CASTVSGNTIYF. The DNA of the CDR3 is TGTGCCAGCACTGTCTCTGGAAACACCATATATTTT.

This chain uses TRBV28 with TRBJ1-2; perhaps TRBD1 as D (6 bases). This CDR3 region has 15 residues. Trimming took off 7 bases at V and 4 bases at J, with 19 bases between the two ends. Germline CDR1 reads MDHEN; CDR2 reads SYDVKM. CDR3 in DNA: TGTGCCAGCACTCCCCAAGGGGCAGGGGCCTATGGCTACACCTTC. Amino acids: CASTPQGAGAYGYTF.

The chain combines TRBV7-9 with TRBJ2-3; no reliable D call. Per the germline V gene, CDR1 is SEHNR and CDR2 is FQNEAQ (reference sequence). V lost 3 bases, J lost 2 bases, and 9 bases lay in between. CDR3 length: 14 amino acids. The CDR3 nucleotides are TGTGCCAGCAGCTTTCGCGCCGACACAGATACGCAGTATTTT. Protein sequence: CASSFRADTDTQYF.

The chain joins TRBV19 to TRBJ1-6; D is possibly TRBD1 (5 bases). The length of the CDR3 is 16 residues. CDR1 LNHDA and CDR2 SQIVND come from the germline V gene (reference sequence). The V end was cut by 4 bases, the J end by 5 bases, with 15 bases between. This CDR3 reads CASSTLRDYDNSPLHF. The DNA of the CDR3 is TGTGCCAGTAGTACGCTCCGGGACTACGATAATTCACCCCTCCACTTT.

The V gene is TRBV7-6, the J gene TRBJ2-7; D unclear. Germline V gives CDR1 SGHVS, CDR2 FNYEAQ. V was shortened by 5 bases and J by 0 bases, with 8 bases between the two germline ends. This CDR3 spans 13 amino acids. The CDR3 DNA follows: TGTGCCAGCAGCCTACAGAGCTCCTACGAGCAGTACTTC. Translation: CASSLQSSYEQYF.

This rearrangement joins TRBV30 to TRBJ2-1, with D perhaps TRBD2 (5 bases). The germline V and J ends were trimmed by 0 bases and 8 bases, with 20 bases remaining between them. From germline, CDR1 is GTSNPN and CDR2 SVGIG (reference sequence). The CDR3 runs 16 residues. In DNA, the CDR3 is TGTGCCTGGAGTGTACTCAGTCTAGCTTTAGGTCATGAGCAGTTCTTC. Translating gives CAWSVLSLALGHEQFF.

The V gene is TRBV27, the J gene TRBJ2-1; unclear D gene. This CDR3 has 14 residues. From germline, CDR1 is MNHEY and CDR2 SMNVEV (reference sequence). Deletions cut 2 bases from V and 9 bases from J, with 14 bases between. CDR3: CASSLSSYGIEQFF. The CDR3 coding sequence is TGTGCCAGCAGTTTAAGTAGCTACGGAATTGAGCAGTTCTTC.

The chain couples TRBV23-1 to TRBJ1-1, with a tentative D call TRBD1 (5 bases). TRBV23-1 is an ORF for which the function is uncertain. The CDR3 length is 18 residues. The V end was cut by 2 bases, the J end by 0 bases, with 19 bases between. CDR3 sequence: CASSQRRRGAPVNTEAFF. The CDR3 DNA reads TGCGCCAGCAGTCAAAGGAGGAGGGGCGCACCGGTGAACACTGAAGCTTTCTTT.

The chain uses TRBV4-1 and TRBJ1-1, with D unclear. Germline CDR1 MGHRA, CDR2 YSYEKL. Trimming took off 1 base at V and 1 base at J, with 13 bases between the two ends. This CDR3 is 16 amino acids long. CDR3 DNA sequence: TGCGCCAGCAGCCAAGGACTATGGGCGAGGAACACTGAAGCTTTCTTT. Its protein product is CASSQGLWARNTEAFF.